The 32 T cell receptor beta chains below were found in one sample sequenced in a study of shared clonotypes between healthy human individuals. Data came from immunoSEQ multiplex PCR; TCRdb stores just in-frame clones and leaves some out. The table lists roughly 2.5 million clones, roughly 92% of them singletons. Sequencing input: naive CD4+ T cells sorted from blood. The subset is: CD45RA+ positively selected. The receptor set was obtained from a man aged 18 to 30 in good health.

V usage is TRBV9 and J usage is TRBJ1-5; the D gene is possibly TRBD1 (5 bases). The CDR3 loop spans 18 amino acids. V lost 3 bases and J 0 bases, leaving 19 bases between the germline ends. CDR1 is SGDLS and CDR2 is YYNGEE in the germline V gene. CDR3 sequence reads: CASSDPRRTPYSNQPQHF. The CDR3 DNA is TGTGCCAGCAGCGACCCCAGACGGACACCTTATAGCAATCAGCCCCAGCATTTT. Full variable domain (outside the CDR3, taken from reference TRBV9 and TRBJ1-5): DSGVTQTPKHLITATGQRVTLRCSPRSGDLSVYWYQQSLDQGLQFLIQYYNGEERAKGNILERFSAQQFPDLHSELNLSSLELGDSALYFCASSDPRRTPYSNQPQHFGDGTRLSIL.

The count of this clone is one. The chain has TRBV4-3 and TRBJ2-3; D not resolved. V gave up 0 bases and J gave up 0 bases, with 10 bases separating them. Looked up from germline, CDR1 is LGHNA and CDR2 is YSLEER. The CDR3 is 16 amino acids. The CDR3 sequence: CASSQDKAVSTDTQYF. DNA for the CDR3: TGCGCCAGCAGCCAAGATAAGGCGGTTAGCACAGATACGCAGTATTTT.

The chain recombines TRBV19 with TRBJ2-1; possibly TRBD1 or TRBD2 for D (5 bases each). The germline gives CDR1 LNHDA, CDR2 SQIVND (reference sequence). V was cut by 3 bases and J by 4 bases, with 16 bases left in between. This CDR3 is built from 16 residues. The CDR3: CASSIWGRGSYNEQFF. The CDR3 bases are TGTGCCAGTAGTATTTGGGGACGAGGATCTTACAATGAGCAGTTCTTC.

The V call is TRBV7-9, the J call TRBJ2-1; D is unresolved. From germline, CDR1 is SEHNR and CDR2 FQNEAQ (reference sequence). CDR3 length equals 17 residues. Between the trimmed V and J ends, which lost 5 bases and 5 bases, there was a span of 22 bases. The CDR3 is CASSPTGWQEKNNEQFF. The CDR3 region has the DNA TGTGCCAGCAGCCCCACTGGGTGGCAAGAGAAAAACAATGAGCAGTTCTTC.

The CDR3 sequence is CASSEIGYQPQHF. The CDR3 DNA reads TGTGCCAGCAGTGAAATAGGGTATCAGCCCCAGCATTTT. The rearrangement uses TRBV27 and TRBJ1-5; D gene ambiguous. V shed 5 bases and J shed 5 bases, with 10 bases lying between them. Germline assignment: CDR1 MNHEY and CDR2 SMNVEV (reference sequence). This CDR3 is built from 13 residues.

CDR3 sequence reads: CASSQEGNSGKTQYF. CDR3 DNA: TGCGCCAGCAGCCAAGAAGGGAACTCAGGGAAGACCCAGTACTTC. The chain uses TRBV4-3 and TRBJ2-5; D may be TRBD1 (5 bases). Trimming took 0 bases from V and 6 from J, leaving 14 bases between them. This CDR3 contains 15 residues. Germline V lookup: CDR1 LGHNA, CDR2 YSLEER.

The chain employs TRBV7-9 and TRBJ2-5; 9 bases are a match to TRBD2. Germline V gene lookup returns CDR1 SEHNR and CDR2 FQNEAQ (reference sequence). The CDR3 runs to 14 residues. The J segment lost 5 bases and the V segment lost 4 bases, leaving 5 bases of the junction unmatched. The CDR3 bases are TGTGCCAGCAGCTGGGGACTAGCAGGGGAGACCCAGTACTTC. Its protein product is CASSWGLAGETQYF.

The V call is TRBV6-5, the J call TRBJ2-7; D perhaps matches TRBD2 (5 bases). In germline, CDR1 is MNHEY, CDR2 SVGAGI. The V and J ends lost 5 bases and 6 bases respectively, with 14 bases between them. The CDR3 has 13 amino acids. CDR3 coding DNA: TGTGCCAGCAGTCCGAACCCGGGATCCGAGCAGTACTTC. Residues: CASSPNPGSEQYF.

The chain carries TRBV28 and TRBJ1-2; D gene ambiguous. This CDR3 spans 16 amino acids. Germline values: CDR1 MDHEN, CDR2 SYDVKM. V was clipped by 1 base and J by 2 bases, with 14 bases between them. CDR3 amino acids: CASSLSPSTVNYGYTF. Written as DNA, the CDR3 is TGTGCCAGCAGTTTATCCCCCTCTACAGTGAACTATGGCTACACCTTC.

The rearrangement links TRBV6-6 to TRBJ1-5, with D possibly TRBD1 on 5 matching bases. Germline lookup yields CDR1 MNHNY and CDR2 SVGAGI (reference sequence). The CDR3 sequence is 13 residues long. Trimming removed 7 bases from V and 3 bases from J, with 10 bases in between. This chain's CDR3 is CASKGQDNQPQHF. The DNA for the CDR3 is TGTGCCAGCAAGGGGCAGGACAATCAGCCCCAGCATTTT.

J is TRBJ2-7 and V is TRBV4-3; 8 bases are shared with TRBD1. Germline trimming cut 1 base from V and 6 bases from J; bases unmatched to any gene: 5. Looked up from germline, CDR1 is LGHNA and CDR2 is YSLEER. The CDR3 is made up of 14 amino acids. The chain's CDR3 is CASSQGGQVGEQYF. CDR3 DNA: TGCGCCAGCAGCCAAGGGGGACAGGTTGGCGAGCAGTACTTC.

CDR3 loop: CASSPNRGTGTEAFF. The CDR3 DNA sequence: TGTGCCAGCTCACCCAACAGGGGGACGGGCACTGAAGCTTTCTTT. This rearrangement joins TRBV18 to TRBJ1-1, with 8 bases lining up with TRBD1. V gave up 3 bases and J gave up 4 bases; unmatched junction bases: 7. The CDR3 has 15 amino acids. Germline loops: CDR1 KGHSH, CDR2 LQKENI.

The rearrangement uses TRBV5-5 and TRBJ2-7; 10 bases match TRBD1. The CDR3 covers 15 residues. The germline CDR1 and CDR2 sequences are SGHKS and YYEKEE (reference sequence). V dropped 1 base and J dropped 4; count of bases not matched to a gene: 5. This CDR3 reads CASSLSGTGAYEQYF. CDR3 DNA: TGTGCCAGCAGCTTGTCCGGGACAGGGGCGTACGAGCAGTACTTC. The whole variable domain, filled in from reference TRBV5-5 and TRBJ2-7, reads DAGVTQSPTHLIKTRGQQVTLRCSPISGHKSVSWYQQVLGQGPQFIFQYYEKEERGRGNFPDRFSARQFPNYSSELNVNALLLGDSALYLCASSLSGTGAYEQYFGPGTRLTVT.

Concerning this clone: The same CDR3 is also encoded by other DNA sequences in this sample. This chain uses TRBV7-2 with TRBJ2-7, with 8 bases that match TRBD2. The CDR3 loop spans 14 amino acids. Losses at the gene ends were 1 base for V and 4 bases for J; bases not matched to a gene: 3. Germline CDR1 is SGHTA and CDR2 is FQGNSA. The CDR3 nucleotides are TGTGCCAGCAGCTTAGGTTCTAGCGGGTACGAGCAGTACTTC. Amino acids: CASSLGSSGYEQYF.

This chain connects TRBV7-2 to TRBJ2-3; 9 nucleotides align to TRBD2. Germline loops: CDR1 SGHTA, CDR2 FQGNSA. CDR3 length: 16 amino acids. J gave up 2 bases and V 5 bases, and 8 bases lay outside the gene matches. The CDR3, as DNA: TGTGCCAGCAGCCCGCGGACTAGCGTCAACACAGATACGCAGTATTTT. Residues: CASSPRTSVNTDTQYF.

A note on this clone: The sample has other DNA sequences that encode this CDR3 too. CDR3 sequence: CASSLGGGTDTQYF. CDR3 DNA sequence: TGCGCCAGCAGCTTAGGAGGAGGGACAGATACGCAGTATTTT. This rearrangement joins TRBV5-1 to TRBJ2-3, with D possibly matching TRBD2 (6 bases). V lost 2 bases and J lost 3, with 10 bases in between. CDR1 and CDR2 (germline): SGHRS, YFSETQ. The CDR3 loop spans 14 amino acids.

The chain has TRBV14 and TRBJ1-3; D ambiguous. The V gene's germline CDR1 is SGHDN and CDR2 FVKESK. The CDR3 sequence is 13 residues long. The germline V and J ends were trimmed by 1 base and 4 bases, with 5 bases remaining between them. For the CDR3, the DNA is TGTGCCAGCAGCCAAGCCCTCGGAAACACCATATATTTT. Its protein is CASSQALGNTIYF. Based on the CDR3 plus reference TRBV14 and TRBJ1-3, the full variable domain is EAGVTQFPSHSVIEKGQTVTLRCDPISGHDNLYWYRRVMGKEIKFLLHFVKESKQDESGMPNNRFLAERTGGTYSTLKVQPAELEDSGVYFCASSQALGNTIYFGEGSWLTVV.

This rearrangement joins TRBV29-1 to TRBJ2-5, with a weak D call TRBD1 (6 bases). TRBJ2-7 explains the end of the DNA better; the J call may be wrong. The CDR3 extends over 13 amino acids. Looked up from germline, CDR1 is SQVTM and CDR2 is ANQGSEA. For the CDR3, the DNA is TGCAGCGTTGAAGGGACAGTACCCTACGAGCAGTACTTC. This translates into CSVEGTVPYEQYF.

The V call is TRBV18, the J call TRBJ2-3; TRBD1 is a possible D gene (6 bases). CDR1 is KGHSH, CDR2 LQKENI, per germline. The CDR3 has 13 residues. Trimming cost V 1 base and J 8 bases, with 10 bases left between them. CDR3 coding DNA: TGTGCCAGCTCACCACAGGACAGTGGTACGCAGTATTTT. Amino acid sequence: CASSPQDSGTQYF. The full variable domain, rest sourced from reference TRBV18 and TRBJ2-3, is NAGVMQNPRHLVRRRGQEARLRCSPMKGHSHVYWYRQLPEEGLKFMVYLQKENIIDESGMPKERFSAEFPKEGPSILRIQQVVRGDSAAYFCASSPQDSGTQYFGPGTRLTVL.

The rearrangement uses TRBV5-4 and TRBJ2-1; 11 nucleotides match TRBD2. The V and J ends lost 4 bases and 3 bases, in that order; junction bases with no gene match: 6. The CDR3 extends over 16 amino acids. Germline loops: CDR1 SGHNT, CDR2 YYREEE (reference sequence). In DNA form, the CDR3 reads TGTGCCAGCAGCCCCACTAGCGGGAGCATCTACAATGAGCAGTTCTTC. Amino acid sequence: CASSPTSGSIYNEQFF.

This CDR3 reads CASRWDRNTEAFF. DNA for the CDR3: TGTGCCAGCAGATGGGACAGGAACACTGAAGCTTTCTTT. V is TRBV5-4 and J is TRBJ1-1; 7 bases line up with TRBD1. V lost 5 bases and J lost 1; bases outside the gene matches: 2. CDR3 length: 13 residues. The germline CDR1 and CDR2 sequences are SGHNT and YYREEE (reference sequence).

V gene TRBV5-8 combines with J gene TRBJ2-7, with 11 bases that match TRBD1. Per the germline V gene, CDR1 is SGHTS and CDR2 is YDEGEE. With 4 bases clipped from V and 5 bases from J, the junction kept 8 bases outside the gene matches. This CDR3 is built from 15 residues. The CDR3 bases are TGTGCCAGCAGCCGCGGACAGGGGGCCCTGAACGAGCAGTACTTC. It codes for CASSRGQGALNEQYF.

The chain recombines TRBV10-3 with TRBJ2-5; 8 bases match TRBD1. CDR1 and CDR2 (germline): ENHRY, SYGVKD. The J segment lost 5 bases and the V segment lost 6 bases, leaving 11 bases of the junction unmatched. The CDR3 has 15 amino acids. The CDR3 region is CAISGLRGRGETQYF. The CDR3 DNA is TGTGCCATCAGCGGACTCAGGGGGCGCGGCGAGACCCAGTACTTC.

This chain joins TRBV18 and TRBJ1-4; D remains ambiguous. The CDR3 extends over 15 amino acids. The V end was cut by 6 bases, the J end by 1 base, with 12 bases between. Germline CDR1 is KGHSH and CDR2 is LQKENI. The CDR3 is CASSSVGKTNEKLFF. CDR3 in DNA: TGTGCCAGCTCCTCAGTCGGGAAAACTAATGAAAAACTGTTTTTT.

As concerns this clone: At one boundary the junction diverges from the germline segment, which might be a read error. V and J are TRBV2 and TRBJ2-7, with 8 bases identical to TRBD2. Looked up from germline, CDR1 is SNHLY and CDR2 is FYNNEI. This CDR3 region has 16 residues. CDR3 nucleotides: TGTGCCGGCAGTGATATGGGGAGCGGGGGTTCCTACGAGCAGTACTTC. It yields the protein CAGSDMGSGGSYEQYF. The variable domain in full, with the rest retrieved from reference TRBV2 and TRBJ2-7, is EPEVTQTPSHQVTQMGQEVILRCVPISNHLYFYWYRQILGQKVEFLVSFYNNEISEKSEIFDDQFSVERPDGSNFTLKIRSTKLEDSAMYFCAGSDMGSGGSYEQYFGPGTRLTVT.

This chain joins TRBV4-1 and TRBJ1-3; D is uncertain. Germline lookup yields CDR1 MGHRA and CDR2 YSYEKL. There are 15 residues in the CDR3. The V end was cut by 2 bases, the J end by 1 base, with 9 bases between. CDR3 in amino acids: CASSQRPGSGNTIYF. CDR3 DNA sequence: TGCGCCAGCAGCCAAAGACCGGGTTCTGGAAACACCATATATTTT.

The chain uses TRBV14 and TRBJ2-3, with no clear D. Trimming took off 0 bases at V and 0 bases at J, with 10 bases between the two ends. Germline lookup yields CDR1 SGHDN and CDR2 FVKESK. CDR3 length equals 16 residues. The CDR3 protein is CASSQEGYLSTDTQYF. The CDR3 DNA follows: TGTGCCAGCAGCCAAGAGGGATACCTTAGCACAGATACGCAGTATTTT. Drawing the rest from reference TRBV14 and TRBJ2-3, the complete variable domain is EAGVTQFPSHSVIEKGQTVTLRCDPISGHDNLYWYRRVMGKEIKFLLHFVKESKQDESGMPNNRFLAERTGGTYSTLKVQPAELEDSGVYFCASSQEGYLSTDTQYFGPGTRLTVL.

The chain combines TRBV5-6 with TRBJ2-3; unclear D gene. Trimming stripped 3 bases from V and 1 base from J, with 15 bases between. This CDR3 has 16 residues. CDR1 and CDR2 from the germline V gene are SGHDT and YYEEEE. CDR3 in DNA: TGTGCCAGCAGCTCCTCCAAATTAGGCCGCACAGATACGCAGTATTTT. This sequence encodes CASSSSKLGRTDTQYF.

Notes on this clone: Other nucleotide sequences from this sample produce the same CDR3. The J gene is TRBJ1-5, the V gene TRBV18; no definite D call. This CDR3 is 14 amino acids long. Germline V gene data show CDR1 as KGHSH and CDR2 as LQKENI. V was pared by 1 base and J by 0 bases, with 4 bases between. The CDR3, as DNA: TGTGCCAGCTCACCACAGAATAGCAATCAGCCCCAGCATTTT. It is translated as CASSPQNSNQPQHF. The full variable domain, rest sourced from reference TRBV18 and TRBJ1-5, is NAGVMQNPRHLVRRRGQEARLRCSPMKGHSHVYWYRQLPEEGLKFMVYLQKENIIDESGMPKERFSAEFPKEGPSILRIQQVVRGDSAAYFCASSPQNSNQPQHFGDGTRLSIL.

The genes are TRBV5-1 and TRBJ2-5; 14 nucleotides match TRBD2. Germline trimming cut 5 bases from V and 3 bases from J; bases unmatched to any gene: 9. The length of the CDR3 is 17 residues. The germline gives CDR1 SGHRS, CDR2 YFSETQ. CDR3 nucleotide sequence: TGCGCCAGCAGATCTCCGGGACTAGCGGGGGAGAAAGAGACCCAGTACTTC. Protein sequence: CASRSPGLAGEKETQYF.

The rearrangement joins TRBV7-2 to TRBJ2-7, with 8 bases identical to TRBD1. CDR3 size: 16 residues. Germline V CDR1 and CDR2: SGHTA, FQGNSA. V gave up 4 bases and J gave up 3 bases; unmatched junction bases: 11. The CDR3 nucleotides are TGTGCCAGCAGCTGGAGGACAGGGTCGGGGTACTACGAGCAGTACTTC. As protein: CASSWRTGSGYYEQYF.

The chain recombines TRBV5-6 with TRBJ1-3; TRBD1 agrees at 7 bases. V was pared by 3 bases and J by 4 bases, with 10 bases of the junction left unmatched. The CDR3 spans 16 residues. Germline CDR1 is SGHDT and CDR2 is YYEEEE. CDR3 bases: TGTGCCAGCAGCTCACCCTCTGACAGGGCCGGAAACACCATATATTTT. Its protein product is CASSSPSDRAGNTIYF.